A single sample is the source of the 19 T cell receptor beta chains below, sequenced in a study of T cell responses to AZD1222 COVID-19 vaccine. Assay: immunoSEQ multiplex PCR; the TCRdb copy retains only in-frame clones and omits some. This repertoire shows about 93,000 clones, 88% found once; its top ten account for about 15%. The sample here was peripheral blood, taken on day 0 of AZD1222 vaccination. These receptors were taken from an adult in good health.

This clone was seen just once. The DNA of the CDR3 is TGTGCCAGCAGCCGCCTCAACGGTTTTCTGAGAAACACCATATATTTT. Translated, it gives CASSRLNGFLRNTIYF. The J gene is TRBJ1-3, the V gene TRBV13; D is unclear. The CDR3 totals 16 residues. V dropped 5 bases and J dropped 5 bases, with 19 bases sitting between them. Per the germline V gene, CDR1 is PRHDT and CDR2 is FYEKMQ (reference sequence).

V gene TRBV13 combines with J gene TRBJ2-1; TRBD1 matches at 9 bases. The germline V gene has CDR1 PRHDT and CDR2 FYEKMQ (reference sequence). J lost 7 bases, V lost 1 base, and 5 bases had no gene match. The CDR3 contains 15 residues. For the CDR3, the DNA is TGTGCCAGCAGCTTAGAACAGGGGGCTTGGAATGAGCAGTTCTTC. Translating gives CASSLEQGAWNEQFF.

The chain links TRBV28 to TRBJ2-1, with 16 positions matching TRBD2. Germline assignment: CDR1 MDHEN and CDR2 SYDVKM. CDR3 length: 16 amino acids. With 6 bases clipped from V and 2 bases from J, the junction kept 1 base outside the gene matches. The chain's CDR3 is CASRGTSGRAYNEQFF. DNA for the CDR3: TGTGCCAGCAGGGGGACTAGCGGGAGGGCCTACAATGAGCAGTTCTTC.

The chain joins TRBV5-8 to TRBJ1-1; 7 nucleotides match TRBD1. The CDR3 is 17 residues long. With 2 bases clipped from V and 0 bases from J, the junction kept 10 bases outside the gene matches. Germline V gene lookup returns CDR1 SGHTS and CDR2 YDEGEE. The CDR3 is CASSFLPGQLMNTEAFF. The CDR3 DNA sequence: TGTGCCAGCAGCTTCCTTCCGGGACAGCTCATGAACACTGAAGCTTTCTTT.

CDR3 residues: CASSLAGQGTETQYF. The CDR3 nucleotides are TGTGCCAGCAGCTTGGCGGGACAGGGGACAGAGACCCAGTACTTC. This chain links TRBV5-5 with TRBJ2-5; 10 nucleotides agree with TRBD1. There are 15 residues in the CDR3. Germline trimming cut 0 bases from V and 4 bases from J; bases unmatched to any gene: 3. The V gene's germline CDR1 is SGHKS and CDR2 YYEKEE (reference sequence).

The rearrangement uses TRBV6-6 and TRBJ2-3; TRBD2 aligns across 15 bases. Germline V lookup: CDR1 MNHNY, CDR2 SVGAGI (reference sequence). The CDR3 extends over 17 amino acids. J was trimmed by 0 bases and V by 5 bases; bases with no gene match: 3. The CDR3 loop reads CASSPGLAGGSTDTQYF. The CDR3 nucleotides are TGTGCCAGCAGTCCGGGACTAGCGGGAGGTAGCACAGATACGCAGTATTTT.

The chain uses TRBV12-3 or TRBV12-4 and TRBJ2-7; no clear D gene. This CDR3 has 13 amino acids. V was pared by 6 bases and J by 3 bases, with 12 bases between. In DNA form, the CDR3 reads TGTGCCAGCAGCTCACCCAATGTCTACGAGCAGTACTTC. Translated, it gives CASSSPNVYEQYF.

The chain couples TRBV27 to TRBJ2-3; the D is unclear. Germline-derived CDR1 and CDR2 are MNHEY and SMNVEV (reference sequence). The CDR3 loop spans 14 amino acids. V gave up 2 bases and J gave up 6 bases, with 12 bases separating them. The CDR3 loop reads CASSLIGREDTQYF. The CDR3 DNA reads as TGTGCCAGCAGTTTAATAGGTCGCGAGGATACGCAGTATTTT.

The CDR3 bases are TGTGCCAGCAGTTACGAACTTAGCATTAATCAGCCCCAGCATTTT. It codes for CASSYELSINQPQHF. The rearrangement links TRBV6-5 to TRBJ1-5, with D unclear. Trimming removed 2 bases at V and 4 bases at J, with 12 bases between. Germline loops: CDR1 MNHEY, CDR2 SVGAGI. The CDR3 runs to 15 residues.

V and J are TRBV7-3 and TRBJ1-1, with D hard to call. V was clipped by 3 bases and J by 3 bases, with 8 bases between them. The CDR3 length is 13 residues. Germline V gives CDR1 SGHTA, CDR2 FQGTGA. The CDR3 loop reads CASSLSIDTEAFF. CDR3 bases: TGTGCCAGCAGCTTGTCGATTGACACTGAAGCTTTCTTT.

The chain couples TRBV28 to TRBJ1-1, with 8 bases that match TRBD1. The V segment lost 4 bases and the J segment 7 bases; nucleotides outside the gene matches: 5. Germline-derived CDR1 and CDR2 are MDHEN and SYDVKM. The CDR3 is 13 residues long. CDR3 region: CASSSRGRGEAFF. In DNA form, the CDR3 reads TGTGCCAGCAGTTCCAGGGGGCGAGGTGAAGCTTTCTTT.

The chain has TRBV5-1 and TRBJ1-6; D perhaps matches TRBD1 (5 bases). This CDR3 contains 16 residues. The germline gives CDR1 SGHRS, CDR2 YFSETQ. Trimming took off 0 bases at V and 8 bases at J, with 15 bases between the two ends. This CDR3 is CASSLGSGVAHSPLHF. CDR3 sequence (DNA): TGCGCCAGCAGCTTGGGCTCGGGGGTGGCCCATTCACCCCTCCACTTT. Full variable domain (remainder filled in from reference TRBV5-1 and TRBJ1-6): KAGVTQTPRYLIKTRGQQVTLSCSPISGHRSVSWYQQTPGQGLQFLFEYFSETQRNKGNFPGRFSGRQFSNSRSEMNVSTLELGDSALYLCASSLGSGVAHSPLHFGNGTRLTVT.

CDR3 sequence: CASHREVDTGELFF. CDR3 nucleotide sequence: TGTGCCAGCCATAGGGAGGTTGACACCGGGGAGCTGTTTTTT. This rearrangement joins TRBV4-2 to TRBJ2-2; D may be TRBD2 (6 bases). Trimming removed 8 bases at V and 3 bases at J, with 13 bases between. Germline V lookup: CDR1 LGHNA, CDR2 YNFKEQ. The CDR3 runs 14 residues.

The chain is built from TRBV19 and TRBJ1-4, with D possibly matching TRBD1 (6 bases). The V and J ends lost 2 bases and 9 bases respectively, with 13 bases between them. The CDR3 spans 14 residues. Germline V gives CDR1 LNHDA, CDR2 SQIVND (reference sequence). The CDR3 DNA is TGTGCCAGTAGTATATTCGGGGGCCATCAAAAACTGTTTTTT. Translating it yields CASSIFGGHQKLFF.

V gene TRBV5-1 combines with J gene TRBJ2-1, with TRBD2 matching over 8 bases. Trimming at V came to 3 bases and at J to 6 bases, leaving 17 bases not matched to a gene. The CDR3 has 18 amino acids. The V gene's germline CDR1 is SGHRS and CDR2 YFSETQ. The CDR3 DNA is TGCGCCAGCAGCTCAACTCTCCAAACTAGCGGCCCGGCCAATGAGCAGTTCTTC. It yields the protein CASSSTLQTSGPANEQFF.

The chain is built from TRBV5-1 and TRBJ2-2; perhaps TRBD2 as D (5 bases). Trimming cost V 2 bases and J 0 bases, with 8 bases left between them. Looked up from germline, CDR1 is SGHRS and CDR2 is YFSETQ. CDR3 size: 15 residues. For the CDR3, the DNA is TGCGCCAGCAGCTTCAGCGGTACGAACACCGGGGAGCTGTTTTTT. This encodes CASSFSGTNTGELFF.

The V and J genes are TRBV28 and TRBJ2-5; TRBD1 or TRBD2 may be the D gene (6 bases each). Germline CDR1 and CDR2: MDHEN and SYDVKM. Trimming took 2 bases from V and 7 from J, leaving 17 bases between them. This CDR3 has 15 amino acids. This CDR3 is CASSLNIKGGGTQYF. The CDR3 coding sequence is TGTGCCAGCAGTTTAAATATCAAGGGGGGAGGGACCCAGTACTTC.

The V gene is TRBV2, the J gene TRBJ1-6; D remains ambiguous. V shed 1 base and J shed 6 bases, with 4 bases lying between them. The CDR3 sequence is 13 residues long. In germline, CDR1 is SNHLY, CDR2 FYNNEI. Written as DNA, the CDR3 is TGTGCCAGCAGTGAAGAGGCTAATTCACCCCTCCACTTT. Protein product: CASSEEANSPLHF. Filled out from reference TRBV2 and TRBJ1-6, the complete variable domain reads EPEVTQTPSHQVTQMGQEVILRCVPISNHLYFYWYRQILGQKVEFLVSFYNNEISEKSEIFDDQFSVERPDGSNFTLKIRSTKLEDSAMYFCASSEEANSPLHFGNGTRLTVT.

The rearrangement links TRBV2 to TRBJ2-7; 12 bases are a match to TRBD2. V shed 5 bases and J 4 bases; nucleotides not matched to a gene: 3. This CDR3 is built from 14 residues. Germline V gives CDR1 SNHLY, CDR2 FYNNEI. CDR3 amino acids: CASSLGLAGYEQYF. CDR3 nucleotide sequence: TGTGCCAGCAGTCTCGGACTAGCGGGATACGAGCAGTACTTC.